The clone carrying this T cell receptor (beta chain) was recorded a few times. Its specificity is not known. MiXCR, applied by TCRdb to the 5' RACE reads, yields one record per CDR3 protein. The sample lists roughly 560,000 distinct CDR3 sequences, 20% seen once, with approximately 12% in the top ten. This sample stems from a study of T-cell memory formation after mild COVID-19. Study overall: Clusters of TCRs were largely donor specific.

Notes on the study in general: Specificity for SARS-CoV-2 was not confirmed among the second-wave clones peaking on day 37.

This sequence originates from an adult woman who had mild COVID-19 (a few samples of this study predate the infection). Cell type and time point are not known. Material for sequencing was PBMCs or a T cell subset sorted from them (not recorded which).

The DNA for the CDR3 is TGTGCCAGCAGCGAGTACTCCGGGAGCCAGTACGAGCAGTACTTC. Its translation: CASSEYSGSQYEQYF. J is TRBJ2-7 and V is TRBV9; a possible D gene is TRBD2 (6 bases). The germline V and J ends were trimmed by 3 bases and 4 bases, with 17 bases remaining between them. This CDR3 spans 15 amino acids. Germline-derived CDR1 and CDR2 are SGDLS and YYNGEE. Full variable domain (missing parts from reference TRBV9 and TRBJ2-7): DSGVTQTPKHLITATGQRVTLRCSPRSGDLSVYWYQQSLDQGLQFLIQYYNGEERAKGNILERFSAQQFPDLHSELNLSSLELGDSALYFCASSEYSGSQYEQYFGPGTRLTVT.